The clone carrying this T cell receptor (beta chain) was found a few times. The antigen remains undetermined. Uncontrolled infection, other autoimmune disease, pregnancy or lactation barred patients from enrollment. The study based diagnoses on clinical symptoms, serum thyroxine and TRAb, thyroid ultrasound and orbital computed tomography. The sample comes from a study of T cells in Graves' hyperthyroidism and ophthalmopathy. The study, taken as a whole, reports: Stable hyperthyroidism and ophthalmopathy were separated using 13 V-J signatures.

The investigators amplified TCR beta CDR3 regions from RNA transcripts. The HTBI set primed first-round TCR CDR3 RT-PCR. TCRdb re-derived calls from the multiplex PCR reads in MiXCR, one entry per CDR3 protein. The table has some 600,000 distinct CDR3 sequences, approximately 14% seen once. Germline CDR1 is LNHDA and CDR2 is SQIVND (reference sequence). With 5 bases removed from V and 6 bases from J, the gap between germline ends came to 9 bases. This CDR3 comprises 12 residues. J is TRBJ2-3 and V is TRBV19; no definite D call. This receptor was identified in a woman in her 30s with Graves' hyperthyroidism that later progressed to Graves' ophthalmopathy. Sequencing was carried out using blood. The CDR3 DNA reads TGTGCCAGTAGTCCGCAGTTGGATACGCAGTATTTT. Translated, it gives CASSPQLDTQYF.